These 9 T cell receptor beta chains share one sample of origin, sequenced in a study of T cell repertoires in ileal Crohn's disease. Time point meaning: neoterminal ileum biopsy at postoperative endoscopy, about 6 months after surgery. TCRdb keeps only in-frame clones here, not all; method: immunoSEQ multiplex PCR. The sample has more than 15,000 clones, around 70% seen once. Sequenced sample: ileal tissue. The receptor set was obtained from an adult with Crohn's disease.

This chain joins TRBV27 and TRBJ2-7, with 9 positions matching TRBD1. The CDR3 is made up of 14 amino acids. With V trimmed by 4 bases and J by 2 bases, 3 bases remained unmatched. Germline V gene sequence: CDR1 MNHEY, CDR2 SMNVEV (reference sequence). The CDR3 here is CASSYRGPPYEQYF. The CDR3, as DNA: TGTGCCAGCAGTTACAGGGGGCCCCCCTACGAGCAGTACTTC.

This clone showed up just once. The CDR3 sequence is CASSFSRQGGSPLHF. DNA for the CDR3: TGTGCCAGCAGTTTTTCCCGACAGGGTGGATCACCCCTCCACTTT. V and J are TRBV6-5 and TRBJ1-6; 7 bases match TRBD1. This CDR3 is built from 15 residues. The J segment lost 10 bases and the V segment lost 4 bases, leaving 10 bases of the junction unmatched. Germline CDR1 is MNHEY and CDR2 is SVGAGI.

The chain combines TRBV14 with TRBJ2-1, with D tentatively TRBD1 (6 bases). V lost 4 bases, J lost 9 bases, and 16 bases lay in between. Looked up from germline, CDR1 is SGHDN and CDR2 is FVKESK. The CDR3 extends over 14 amino acids. CDR3 residues: CASSLDRALREQFF. CDR3 DNA sequence: TGTGCCAGCAGCCTGGACAGAGCTTTACGTGAGCAGTTCTTC.

This clone showed up just once. The genes are TRBV15 and TRBJ1-2; TRBD1 might be the D (5 bases). CDR1 is LNHNV, CDR2 YYDKDF, per germline (reference sequence). Trimming pared 3 bases from V and 8 bases from J, leaving 13 bases between. The CDR3 loop spans 13 amino acids. Here the CDR3 reads CATSRYRGGGYTF. The CDR3 DNA follows: TGTGCCACCAGCAGGTATAGGGGTGGAGGCTACACCTTC.

V usage is TRBV6-6 and J usage is TRBJ2-3; D not resolved. Trimming removed 10 bases from V and 4 bases from J, with 21 bases in between. The V gene's germline CDR1 is MNHNY and CDR2 SVGAGI (reference sequence). This CDR3 comprises 15 residues. The CDR3 DNA sequence: TGTGCCACCTCCCTAGTCGACTCCCCGCCAGATACGCAGTATTTT. Translation: CATSLVDSPPDTQYF.

This chain connects TRBV30 to TRBJ2-2; 8 positions match TRBD1. The CDR3 covers 14 residues. The V segment lost 5 bases and the J segment 6 bases; nucleotides outside the gene matches: 8. The germline V gene encodes CDR1 GTSNPN and CDR2 SVGIG (reference sequence). CDR3 DNA sequence: TGTGCCTGGCGAGGGACAGGACTGGCCGGGGAGCTGTTTTTT. This encodes CAWRGTGLAGELFF. The whole variable domain, remainder taken from reference TRBV30 and TRBJ2-2, is SQTIHQWPATLVQPVGSPLSLECTVEGTSNPNLYWYRQAAGRGLQLLFYSVGIGQISSEVPQNLSASRPQDRQFILSSKKLLLSDSGFYLCAWRGTGLAGELFFGEGSRLTVL.

The J gene is TRBJ2-7, the V gene TRBV6-4; TRBD1 matches at 11 bases. The V gene end was trimmed by 6 bases and the J gene end by 0 bases; junction bases not matched to a gene: 13. The CDR3 loop spans 18 amino acids. Germline V gene data show CDR1 as MRHNA and CDR2 as SNTAGT. The CDR3 DNA sequence: TGTGCCAGCAGGGGACAGGGGGTTATGAAGTCCAGCTCCTACGAGCAGTACTTC. This sequence encodes CASRGQGVMKSSSYEQYF.

The V call is TRBV29-1, the J call TRBJ1-1; no clear D. The CDR3 spans 12 residues. Deletions cut 5 bases from V and 7 bases from J, with 14 bases between. Looked up from germline, CDR1 is SQVTM and CDR2 is ANQGSEA. In DNA, the CDR3 is TGCAGCGTTTTAGAGGGCGAAGGTGAAGCTTTCTTT. Protein: CSVLEGEGEAFF.

The V call is TRBV6-5, the J call TRBJ1-4; D is perhaps TRBD1 (6 bases). The germline V and J ends were trimmed by 4 bases and 0 bases, with 9 bases remaining between them. The CDR3 is made up of 15 amino acids. Germline V gene lookup returns CDR1 MNHEY and CDR2 SVGAGI. The CDR3 nucleotides read TGTGCCAGCAGTTCATCAGGGGCAACTAATGAAAAACTGTTTTTT. It is translated as CASSSSGATNEKLFF.